This entry concerns a single TCR beta chain. The V gene's germline CDR1 is SGHTA and CDR2 FQGNSA. The ends lost 5 bases at V and 5 bases at J; junction bases unmatched: 10. The CDR3 length is 16 residues. Assay: immunoSEQ multiplex PCR; the TCRdb copy retains only in-frame clones and omits some. Among 110,000 or so clones listed, roughly nine tenths were seen once. This entry comes from a study of blood T cell repertoires in COVID-19. Whole-study context: Sites across the United States, Italy and Spain contributed samples from acute and convalescent COVID-19.

The chain links TRBV7-2 to TRBJ2-5; 11 nucleotides line up with TRBD2. This TCR was sampled from a human donor in a cohort sampled during active COVID-19. The sequenced sample was peripheral blood. CDR3 protein: CASSPTRLAGSETQYF. The CDR3 DNA reads TGTGCCAGCAGCCCAACCCGACTAGCGGGGTCGGAGACCCAGTACTTC. Filled out from reference TRBV7-2 and TRBJ2-5, the complete variable domain reads GAGVSQSPSNKVTEKGKDVELRCDPISGHTALYWYRQSLGQGLEFLIYFQGNSAPDKSGLPSDRFSAERTGGSVSTLTIQRTQQEDSAVYLCASSPTRLAGSETQYFGPGTRLLVL.